This T cell receptor beta chain was sequenced for a study of T cell responses to AZD1222 COVID-19 vaccine. General study results and limits: There were repertoire samples only from the period after the peak T cell response.

V lost 0 bases to trimming and J lost 7 bases, with 17 bases between them. CDR3 length: 15 residues. Germline CDR1 reads SGDLS; CDR2 reads YYNGEE. Only in-frame clones appear in the TCRdb table, and some are missing; sequencing was by immunoSEQ multiplex PCR. Seen here are just over 150,000 clones, over 70% observed once, and the top ten hold just over 9%. A remark on this clone: Its antigen remains unidentified.

The genes are TRBV9 and TRBJ2-7, with D possibly TRBD1 on 5 matching bases. The receptor's source is an adult who received the AZD1222 COVID-19 vaccine. Here the sequenced sample was peripheral blood, taken 28 days after the second AZD1222 dose. In nucleotides, the CDR3 is TGTGCCAGCAGCGTAGGTCAGGGTAAAGGTTTAGAGCAGTACTTC. Its protein is CASSVGQGKGLEQYF. Full variable domain (remainder filled in from reference TRBV9 and TRBJ2-7): DSGVTQTPKHLITATGQRVTLRCSPRSGDLSVYWYQQSLDQGLQFLIQYYNGEERAKGNILERFSAQQFPDLHSELNLSSLELGDSALYFCASSVGQGKGLEQYFGPGTRLTVT.